Listed here are 7 T cell receptor beta chains from one sample, sequenced in a study of low-dose radiotherapy and immunotherapy resistance in tumors. cDNA synthesis used a TRAV/TRBV-specific primer set for both chains. TCR amplification involved 20 PCR cycles with a constant-region primer and V-primer adapter. TCRdb reanalysed the reads using MiXCR and keeps one entry per CDR3 protein. Among 12,000 to 15,000 distinct CDR3 sequences listed, 40% to 60% were seen once. Receptor source: a human donor with advanced metastatic prostate, ovarian, gallbladder or colorectal cancer (not recorded which). This table probably holds off-target reads from a library built for another chain.

The table lists this clonotype with a few counts. The chain is built from TRBV6-1 and TRBJ1-5, with D possibly being TRBD1 (6 bases). The V gene lost 6 bases and the J gene lost 0 bases, with 9 bases spanning the gap. Germline V lookup: CDR1 MNHNS, CDR2 SASEGT. The CDR3 is made up of 14 amino acids. CDR3 sequence: CASSRQVSNQPQHF. CDR3 DNA: TGTGCCAGCAGCCGACAGGTTAGCAATCAGCCCCAGCATTTT.

This sequence joins TRBV10-3 and TRBJ2-5, with TRBD1 as a possible D gene (6 bases). The CDR3 spans 14 residues. Trimming left V 4 bases short and J 2 bases short, with 11 bases between. Germline loops: CDR1 ENHRY, CDR2 SYGVKD. The CDR3 DNA sequence: TGTGCCATCAGTGTCCAACAGGGACAAGAGACCCAGTACTTC. It specifies CAISVQQGQETQYF.

This chain links TRBV11-3 with TRBJ2-3; D is undetermined. Trimming stripped 2 bases from V and 1 base from J, with 4 bases between. Germline V lookup: CDR1 SGHNT, CDR2 YENEEA. The CDR3 contains 13 residues. The DNA for the CDR3 is TGTGCCAGCAGCTTATCTGGCACAGATACGCAGTATTTT. This codes for CASSLSGTDTQYF.

In this sample, this clonotype turned up a few times. The gene calls are TRBV9 and TRBJ2-1, with 9 bases matching TRBD2. The V and J ends lost 3 bases and 4 bases, in that order; junction bases with no gene match: 2. The germline V gene encodes CDR1 SGDLS and CDR2 YYNGEE. The CDR3 has 14 residues. CDR3 nucleotide sequence: TGTGCCAGCAGCGAGACTAGCGGATACAATGAGCAGTTCTTC. It specifies CASSETSGYNEQFF. The entire variable domain, with the rest obtained from reference TRBV9 and TRBJ2-1, is as follows: DSGVTQTPKHLITATGQRVTLRCSPRSGDLSVYWYQQSLDQGLQFLIQYYNGEERAKGNILERFSAQQFPDLHSELNLSSLELGDSALYFCASSETSGYNEQFFGPGTRLTVL.

This rearrangement joins TRBV18 to TRBJ2-3; D call uncertain. The V end was cut by 3 bases, the J end by 0 bases, with 7 bases between. CDR1 is KGHSH and CDR2 is LQKENI in the germline V gene. CDR3 length: 14 residues. CDR3 nucleotides: TGTGCCAGCTCACCTCTTGGGAGCACAGATACGCAGTATTTT. It is translated as CASSPLGSTDTQYF.

The rearrangement links TRBV6-8 to TRBJ2-3, with 7 bases matching TRBD2. V was pared by 5 bases and J by 4 bases, with 12 bases of the junction left unmatched. Germline V gives CDR1 MNHGY, CDR2 SAAAGT. This CDR3 has 16 residues. In DNA, the CDR3 is TGTGCCAGCAGTCAACGACTAGCACAAGGCTCAGATACGCAGTATTTT. Residues: CASSQRLAQGSDTQYF.

This clonotype occurred a few times. The chain carries TRBV28 and TRBJ2-7, with D perhaps matching TRBD1 (5 bases). V was pared by 8 bases and J by 7 bases, with 15 bases between. The CDR3 covers 12 residues. Per germline, CDR1 MDHEN and CDR2 SYDVKM. Here the CDR3 DNA reads TGTGCCAGCGATGAAGGGGCTGGGGAGCAGTACTTC. This encodes CASDEGAGEQYF.